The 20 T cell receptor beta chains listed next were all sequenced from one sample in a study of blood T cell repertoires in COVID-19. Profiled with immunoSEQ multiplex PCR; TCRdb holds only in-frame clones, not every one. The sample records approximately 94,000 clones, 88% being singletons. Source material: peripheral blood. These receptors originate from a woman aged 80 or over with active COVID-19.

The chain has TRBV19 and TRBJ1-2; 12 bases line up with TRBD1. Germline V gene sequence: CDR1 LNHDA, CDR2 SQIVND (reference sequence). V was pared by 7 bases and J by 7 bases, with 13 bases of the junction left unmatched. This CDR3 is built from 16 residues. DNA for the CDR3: TGTGCCAGTACCCCTCCTGGGACAGGGGGCGAACGTGGCTACACCTTC. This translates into CASTPPGTGGERGYTF. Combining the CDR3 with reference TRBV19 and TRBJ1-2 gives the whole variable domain DGGITQSPKYLFRKEGQNVTLSCEQNLNHDAMYWYRQDPGQGLRLIYYSQIVNDFQKGDIAEGYSVSREKKESFPLTVTSAQKNPTAFYLCASTPPGTGGERGYTFGSGTRLTVV.

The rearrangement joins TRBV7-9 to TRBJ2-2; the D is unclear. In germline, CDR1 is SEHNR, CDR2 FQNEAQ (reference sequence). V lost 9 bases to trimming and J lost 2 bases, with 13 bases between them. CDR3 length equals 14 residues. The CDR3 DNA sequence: TGTGCCAGTCCATTGGGCCCAAACACCGGGGAGCTGTTTTTT. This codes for CASPLGPNTGELFF.

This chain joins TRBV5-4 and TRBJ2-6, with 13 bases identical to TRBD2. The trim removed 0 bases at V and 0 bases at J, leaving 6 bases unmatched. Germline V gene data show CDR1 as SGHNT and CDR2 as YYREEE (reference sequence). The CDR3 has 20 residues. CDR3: CASSLGLAGGLSSGANVLTF. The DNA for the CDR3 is TGTGCCAGCAGCTTGGGACTAGCGGGAGGCCTGAGCTCTGGGGCCAACGTCCTGACTTTC.

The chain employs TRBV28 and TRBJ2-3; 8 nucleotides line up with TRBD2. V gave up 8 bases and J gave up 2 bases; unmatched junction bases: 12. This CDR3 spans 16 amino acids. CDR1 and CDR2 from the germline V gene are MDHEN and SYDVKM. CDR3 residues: CASPPSSGIPTDTQYF. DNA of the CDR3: TGTGCCAGCCCGCCCAGTAGCGGGATCCCCACAGATACGCAGTATTTT.

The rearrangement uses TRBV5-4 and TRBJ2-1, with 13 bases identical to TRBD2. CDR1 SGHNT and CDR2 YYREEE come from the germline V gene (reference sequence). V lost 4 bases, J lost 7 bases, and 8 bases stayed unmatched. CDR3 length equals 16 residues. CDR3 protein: CASSTRRLAGGNEQFF. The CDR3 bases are TGTGCCAGCAGCACCCGGCGACTAGCGGGAGGTAATGAGCAGTTCTTC. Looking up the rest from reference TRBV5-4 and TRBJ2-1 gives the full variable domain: ETGVTQSPTHLIKTRGQQVTLRCSSQSGHNTVSWYQQALGQGPQFIFQYYREEENGRGNFPPRFSGLQFPNYSSELNVNALELDDSALYLCASSTRRLAGGNEQFFGPGTRLTVL.

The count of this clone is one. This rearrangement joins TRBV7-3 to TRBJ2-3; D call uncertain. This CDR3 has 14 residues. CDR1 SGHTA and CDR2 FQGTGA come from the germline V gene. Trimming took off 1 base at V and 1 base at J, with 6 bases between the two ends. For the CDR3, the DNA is TGTGCCAGCAGCTTAAGTCCCGGCACAGATACGCAGTATTTT. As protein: CASSLSPGTDTQYF.

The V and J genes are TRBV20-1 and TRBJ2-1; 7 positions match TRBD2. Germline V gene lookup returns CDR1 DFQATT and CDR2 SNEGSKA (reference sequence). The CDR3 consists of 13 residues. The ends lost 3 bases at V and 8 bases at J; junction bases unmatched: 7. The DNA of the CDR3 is TGCAGTGCTAGTGGGGGGGGTGTAGATGAGCAGTTCTTC. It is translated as CSASGGGVDEQFF.

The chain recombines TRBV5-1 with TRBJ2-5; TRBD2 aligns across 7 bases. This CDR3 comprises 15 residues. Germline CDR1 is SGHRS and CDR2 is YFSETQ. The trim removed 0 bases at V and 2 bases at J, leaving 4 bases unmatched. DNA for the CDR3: TGCGCCAGCAGCTTGGTGCTAGCGGCTCAAGAGACCCAGTACTTC. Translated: CASSLVLAAQETQYF.

The DNA of the CDR3 is TGTGCCAGCAGTTTTGGACAGGGAAGGGAAAAACTGTTTTTT. Protein product: CASSFGQGREKLFF. The chain carries TRBV27 and TRBJ1-4, with TRBD1 identical over 8 bases. The germline V gene has CDR1 MNHEY and CDR2 SMNVEV (reference sequence). J lost 8 bases, V lost 3 bases, and 5 bases had no gene match. The CDR3 runs 14 residues.

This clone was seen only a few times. The CDR3 DNA sequence: TGTGCCAGCAGTCCCGGACAGGACCTAGCTCATCAGCCCCAGCATTTT. Translated, it gives CASSPGQDLAHQPQHF. The chain links TRBV28 to TRBJ1-5; 7 nucleotides align to TRBD1. The germline CDR1 and CDR2 sequences are MDHEN and SYDVKM. The V and J ends lost 5 bases and 5 bases, in that order; junction bases with no gene match: 12. The CDR3 length is 16 residues.

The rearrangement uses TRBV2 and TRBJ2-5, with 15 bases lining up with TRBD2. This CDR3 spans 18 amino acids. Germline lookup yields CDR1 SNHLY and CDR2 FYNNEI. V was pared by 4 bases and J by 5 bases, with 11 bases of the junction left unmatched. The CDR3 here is CASSAIPGLAGGGETQYF. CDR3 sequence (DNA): TGTGCCAGCAGTGCTATCCCCGGACTAGCGGGAGGGGGGGAGACCCAGTACTTC.

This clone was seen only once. CDR3 residues: CASSLDPQGSNTEAFF. In nucleotides, the CDR3 is TGCGCCAGCAGCTTGGATCCCCAGGGGTCGAACACTGAAGCTTTCTTT. This chain joins TRBV5-1 and TRBJ1-1; a possible D gene is TRBD1 (6 bases). This CDR3 comprises 16 residues. CDR1 and CDR2 from the germline V gene are SGHRS and YFSETQ. The germline V and J ends were trimmed by 0 bases and 1 base, with 13 bases remaining between them.

CDR3 loop: CASSTTGASDTQYF. The CDR3 DNA follows: TGCGCCAGCAGCACGACAGGGGCCTCAGATACGCAGTATTTT. The chain uses TRBV5-1 and TRBJ2-3; 8 bases align to TRBD1. The CDR3 covers 14 residues. With V trimmed by 4 bases and J by 4 bases, 5 bases remained unmatched. Germline values: CDR1 SGHRS, CDR2 YFSETQ. Filled out from reference TRBV5-1 and TRBJ2-3, the complete variable domain reads KAGVTQTPRYLIKTRGQQVTLSCSPISGHRSVSWYQQTPGQGLQFLFEYFSETQRNKGNFPGRFSGRQFSNSRSEMNVSTLELGDSALYLCASSTTGASDTQYFGPGTRLTVL.

For the CDR3, the DNA is TGCGCCAGCAGTGAGGGGGGGGAGCAGTACTTC. It is translated as CASSEGGEQYF. The chain recombines TRBV10-2 with TRBJ2-7; D may be TRBD2 (6 bases). This CDR3 has 11 residues. The germline V gene encodes CDR1 WSHSY and CDR2 SAAADI. The V gene lost 2 bases and the J gene lost 7 bases, with 6 bases spanning the gap.

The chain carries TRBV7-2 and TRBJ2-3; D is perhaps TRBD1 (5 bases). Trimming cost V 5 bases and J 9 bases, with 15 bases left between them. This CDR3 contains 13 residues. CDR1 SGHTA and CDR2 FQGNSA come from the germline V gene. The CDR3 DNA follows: TGTGCCAGCAGCCCGGAATACAGGACAACGCAGTATTTT. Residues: CASSPEYRTTQYF.

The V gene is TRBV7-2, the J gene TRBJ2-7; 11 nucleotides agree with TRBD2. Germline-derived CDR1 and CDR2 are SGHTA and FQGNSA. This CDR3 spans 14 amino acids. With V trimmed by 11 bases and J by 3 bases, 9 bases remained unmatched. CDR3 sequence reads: CAVDSGRAGYEQYF. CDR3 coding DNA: TGTGCCGTTGATAGCGGGAGGGCCGGCTACGAGCAGTACTTC.

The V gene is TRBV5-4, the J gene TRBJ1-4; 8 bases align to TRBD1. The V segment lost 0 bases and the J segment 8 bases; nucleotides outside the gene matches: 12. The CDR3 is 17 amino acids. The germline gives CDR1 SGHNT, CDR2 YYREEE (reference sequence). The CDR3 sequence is CASSLAGAGGSKEKLFF. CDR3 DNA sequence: TGTGCCAGCAGCTTGGCCGGAGCAGGGGGCAGTAAGGAAAAACTGTTTTTT.

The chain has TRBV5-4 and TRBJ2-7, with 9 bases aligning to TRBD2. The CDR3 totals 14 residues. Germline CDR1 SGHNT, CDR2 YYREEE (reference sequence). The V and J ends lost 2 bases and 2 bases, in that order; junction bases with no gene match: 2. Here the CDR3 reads CASSFTSGPYEQYF. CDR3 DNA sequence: TGTGCCAGCAGCTTTACTAGCGGGCCCTACGAGCAGTACTTC.

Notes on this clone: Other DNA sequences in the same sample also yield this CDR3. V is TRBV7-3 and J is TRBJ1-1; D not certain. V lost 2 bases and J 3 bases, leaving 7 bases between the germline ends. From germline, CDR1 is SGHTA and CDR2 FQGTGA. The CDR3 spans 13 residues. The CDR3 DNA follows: TGTGCCAGCAGCTTACGAGGCGACACTGAAGCTTTCTTT. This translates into CASSLRGDTEAFF.

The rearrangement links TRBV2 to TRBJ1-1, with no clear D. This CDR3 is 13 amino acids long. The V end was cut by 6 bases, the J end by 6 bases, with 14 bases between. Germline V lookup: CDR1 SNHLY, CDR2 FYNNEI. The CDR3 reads CASRGVGLPEAFF. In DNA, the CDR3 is TGTGCCAGCAGGGGTGTCGGACTGCCTGAAGCTTTCTTT.